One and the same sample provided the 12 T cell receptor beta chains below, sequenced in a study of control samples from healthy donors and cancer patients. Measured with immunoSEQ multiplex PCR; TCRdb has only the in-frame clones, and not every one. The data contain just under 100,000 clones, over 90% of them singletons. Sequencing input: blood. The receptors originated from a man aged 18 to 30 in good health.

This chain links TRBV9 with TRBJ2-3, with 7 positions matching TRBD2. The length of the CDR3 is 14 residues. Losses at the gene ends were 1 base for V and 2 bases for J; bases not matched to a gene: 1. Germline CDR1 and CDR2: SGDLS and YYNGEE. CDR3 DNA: TGTGCCAGCAGCGTAAGCGGGACCACAGATACGCAGTATTTT. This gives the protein CASSVSGTTDTQYF.

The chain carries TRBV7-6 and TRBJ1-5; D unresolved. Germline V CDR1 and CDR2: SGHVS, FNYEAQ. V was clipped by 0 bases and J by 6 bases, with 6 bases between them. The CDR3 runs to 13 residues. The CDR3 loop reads CASSLAGFQPQHF. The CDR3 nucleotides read TGTGCCAGCAGCTTAGCAGGGTTTCAGCCCCAGCATTTT.

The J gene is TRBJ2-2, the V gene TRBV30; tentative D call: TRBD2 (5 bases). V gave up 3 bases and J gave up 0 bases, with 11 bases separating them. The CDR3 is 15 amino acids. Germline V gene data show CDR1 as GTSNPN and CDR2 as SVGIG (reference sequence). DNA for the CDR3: TGTGCCTGGAGGGAGGTAGGGACGAACACCGGGGAGCTGTTTTTT. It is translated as CAWREVGTNTGELFF.

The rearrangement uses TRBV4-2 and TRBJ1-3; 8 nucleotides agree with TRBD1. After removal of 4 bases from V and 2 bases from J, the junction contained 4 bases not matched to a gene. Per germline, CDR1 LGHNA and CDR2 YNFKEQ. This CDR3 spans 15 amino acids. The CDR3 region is CASSRLQGAGNTIYF. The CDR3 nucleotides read TGTGCCAGCAGCCGATTACAGGGGGCTGGAAACACCATATATTTT.

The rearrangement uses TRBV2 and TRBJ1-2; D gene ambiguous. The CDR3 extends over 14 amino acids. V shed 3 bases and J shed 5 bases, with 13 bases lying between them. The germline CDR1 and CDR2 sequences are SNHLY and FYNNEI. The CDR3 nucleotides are TGTGCCAGCAGTGAGAGGGTAGATCCATATGGCTACACCTTC. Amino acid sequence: CASSERVDPYGYTF.

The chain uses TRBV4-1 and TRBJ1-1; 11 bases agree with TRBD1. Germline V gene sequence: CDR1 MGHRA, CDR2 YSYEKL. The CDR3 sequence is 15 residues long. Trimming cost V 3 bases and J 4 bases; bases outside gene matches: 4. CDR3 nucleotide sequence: TGCGCCAGCAGCCAGATGGGACAGGGGGGCACTGAAGCTTTCTTT. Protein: CASSQMGQGGTEAFF.

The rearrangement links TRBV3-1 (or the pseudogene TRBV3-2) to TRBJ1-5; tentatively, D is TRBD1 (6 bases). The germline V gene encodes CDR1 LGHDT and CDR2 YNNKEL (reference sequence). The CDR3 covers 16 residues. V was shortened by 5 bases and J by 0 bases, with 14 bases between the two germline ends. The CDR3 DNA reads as TGTGCCAGCAGCGAAGGACAGCCATATAGCAATCAGCCCCAGCATTTT. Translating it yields CASSEGQPYSNQPQHF.

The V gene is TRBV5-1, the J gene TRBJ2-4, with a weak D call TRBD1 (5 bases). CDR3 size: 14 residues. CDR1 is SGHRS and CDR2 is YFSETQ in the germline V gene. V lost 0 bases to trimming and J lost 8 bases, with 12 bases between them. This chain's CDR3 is CASSLEGSVDIQYF. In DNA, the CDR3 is TGCGCCAGCAGCTTGGAGGGGTCAGTGGACATTCAGTACTTC.

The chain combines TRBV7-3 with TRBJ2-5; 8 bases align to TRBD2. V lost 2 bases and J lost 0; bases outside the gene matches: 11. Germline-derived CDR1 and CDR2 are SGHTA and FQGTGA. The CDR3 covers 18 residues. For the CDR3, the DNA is TGTGCCAGCAGCTTATCACGGGCTAGCGGGCCACACCAAGAGACCCAGTACTTC. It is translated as CASSLSRASGPHQETQYF. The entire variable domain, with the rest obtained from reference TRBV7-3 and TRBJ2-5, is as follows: GAGVSQTPSNKVTEKGKYVELRCDPISGHTALYWYRQSLGQGPEFLIYFQGTGAADDSGLPNDRFFAVRPEGSVSTLKIQRTERGDSAVYLCASSLSRASGPHQETQYFGPGTRLLVL.

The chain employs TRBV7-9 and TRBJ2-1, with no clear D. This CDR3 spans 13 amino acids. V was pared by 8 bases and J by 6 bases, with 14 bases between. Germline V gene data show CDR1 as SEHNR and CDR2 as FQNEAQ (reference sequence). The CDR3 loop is CASWALGFNEQFF. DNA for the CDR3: TGTGCCAGCTGGGCGTTAGGGTTCAATGAGCAGTTCTTC.

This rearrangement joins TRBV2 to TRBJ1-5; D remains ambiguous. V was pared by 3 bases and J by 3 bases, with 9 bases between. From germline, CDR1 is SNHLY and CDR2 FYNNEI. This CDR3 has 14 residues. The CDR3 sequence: CASSDTGYNQPQHF. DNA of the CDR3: TGTGCCAGCAGTGATACGGGCTACAATCAGCCCCAGCATTTT.

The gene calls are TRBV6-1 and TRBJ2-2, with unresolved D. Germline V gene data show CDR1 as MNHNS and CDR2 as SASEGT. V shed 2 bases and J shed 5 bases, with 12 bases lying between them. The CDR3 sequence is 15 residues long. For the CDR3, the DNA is TGTGCCAGCAGTGAATGGTTAAGAGGTACCGGGGAGCTGTTTTTT. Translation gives CASSEWLRGTGELFF.